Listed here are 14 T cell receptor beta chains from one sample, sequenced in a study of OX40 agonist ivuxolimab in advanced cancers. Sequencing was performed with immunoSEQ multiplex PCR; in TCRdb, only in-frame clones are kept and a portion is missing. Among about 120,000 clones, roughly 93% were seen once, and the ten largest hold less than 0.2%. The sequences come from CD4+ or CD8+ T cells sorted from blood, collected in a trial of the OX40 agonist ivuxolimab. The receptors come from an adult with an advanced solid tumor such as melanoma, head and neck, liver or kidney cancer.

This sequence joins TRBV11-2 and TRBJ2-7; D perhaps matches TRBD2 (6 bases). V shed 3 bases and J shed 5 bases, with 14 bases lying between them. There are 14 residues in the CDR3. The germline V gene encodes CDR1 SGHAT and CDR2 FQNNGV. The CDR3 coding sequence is TGTGCCAGCAGCTTTTACGGGGGAAATGACGAGCAGTACTTC. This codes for CASSFYGGNDEQYF.

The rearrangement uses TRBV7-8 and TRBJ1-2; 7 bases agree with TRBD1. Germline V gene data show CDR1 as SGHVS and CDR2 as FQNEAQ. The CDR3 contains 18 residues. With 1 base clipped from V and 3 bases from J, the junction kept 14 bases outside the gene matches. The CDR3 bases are TGTGCCAGCAGCTTAGGGGGACACCACAGGGGAGGTGACTATGGCTACACCTTC. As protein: CASSLGGHHRGGDYGYTF.

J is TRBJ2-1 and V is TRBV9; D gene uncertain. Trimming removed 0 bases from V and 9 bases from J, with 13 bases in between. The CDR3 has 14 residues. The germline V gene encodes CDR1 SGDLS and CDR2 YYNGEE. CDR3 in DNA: TGTGCCAGCAGCGTAGGGGCTATAGGTCCTGAGCAGTTCTTC. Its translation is CASSVGAIGPEQFF.

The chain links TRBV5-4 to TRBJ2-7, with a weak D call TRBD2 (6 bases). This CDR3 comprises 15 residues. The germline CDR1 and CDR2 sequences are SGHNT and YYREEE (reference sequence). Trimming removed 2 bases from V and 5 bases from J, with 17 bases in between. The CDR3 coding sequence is TGTGCCAGCAGCTTCTCAGAAGGCGAGCGGGACGAGCAGTACTTC. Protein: CASSFSEGERDEQYF.

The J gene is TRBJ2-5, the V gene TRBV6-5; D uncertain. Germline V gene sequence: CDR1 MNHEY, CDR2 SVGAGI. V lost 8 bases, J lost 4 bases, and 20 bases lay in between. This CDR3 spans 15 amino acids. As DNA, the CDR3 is TGTGCCAGCTCTAACGGAAACCAACTCGGAGAGACCCAGTACTTC. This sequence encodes CASSNGNQLGETQYF.

The CDR3 region is CASSPMVENIQYF. In DNA form, the CDR3 reads TGTGCCAGCAGCCCCATGGTCGAAAACATTCAGTACTTC. The chain is built from TRBV7-8 and TRBJ2-4; D uncertain. This CDR3 is 13 amino acids long. Per germline, CDR1 SGHVS and CDR2 FQNEAQ. V was cut by 5 bases and J by 5 bases, with 10 bases left in between. The full variable domain, with the rest looked up from reference TRBV7-8 and TRBJ2-4, is GAGVSQSPRYKVAKRGQDVALRCDPISGHVSLFWYQQALGQGPEFLTYFQNEAQLDKSGLPSDRFFAERPEGSVSTLKIQRTQQEDSAVYLCASSPMVENIQYFGAGTRLSVL.

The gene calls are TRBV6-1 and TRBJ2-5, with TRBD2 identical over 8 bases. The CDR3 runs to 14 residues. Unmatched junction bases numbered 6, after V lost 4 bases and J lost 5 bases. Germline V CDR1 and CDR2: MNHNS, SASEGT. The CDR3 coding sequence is TGTGCCAGCAGTGCGGGGGGGCTCGGGGAGACCCAGTACTTC. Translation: CASSAGGLGETQYF.

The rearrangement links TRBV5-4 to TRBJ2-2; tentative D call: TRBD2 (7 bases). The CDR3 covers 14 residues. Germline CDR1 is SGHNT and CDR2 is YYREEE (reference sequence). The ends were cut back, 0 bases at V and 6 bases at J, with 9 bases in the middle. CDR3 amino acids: CASSLVGGPGELFF. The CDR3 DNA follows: TGTGCCAGCAGCTTGGTCGGGGGGCCCGGGGAGCTGTTTTTT.

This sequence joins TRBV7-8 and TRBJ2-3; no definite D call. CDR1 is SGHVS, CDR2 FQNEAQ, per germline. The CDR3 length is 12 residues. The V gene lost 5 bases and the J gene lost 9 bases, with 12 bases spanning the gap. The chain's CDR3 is CASSQDGRTQYF. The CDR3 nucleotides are TGTGCCAGCAGCCAGGACGGACGAACGCAGTATTTT.

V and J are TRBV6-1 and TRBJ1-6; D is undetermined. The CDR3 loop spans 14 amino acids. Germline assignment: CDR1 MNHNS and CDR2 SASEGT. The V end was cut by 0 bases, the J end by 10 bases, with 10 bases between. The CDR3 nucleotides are TGTGCCAGCAGTGAAGCGGCAGAGCAATCACCCCTCCACTTT. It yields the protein CASSEAAEQSPLHF.

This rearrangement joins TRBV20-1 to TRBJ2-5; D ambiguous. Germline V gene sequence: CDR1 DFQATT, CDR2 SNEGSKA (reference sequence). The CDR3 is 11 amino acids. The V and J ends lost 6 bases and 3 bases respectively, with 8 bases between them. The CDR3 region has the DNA TGCAGTGCGGCGAGAGAAGAGACCCAGTACTTC. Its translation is CSAAREETQYF.

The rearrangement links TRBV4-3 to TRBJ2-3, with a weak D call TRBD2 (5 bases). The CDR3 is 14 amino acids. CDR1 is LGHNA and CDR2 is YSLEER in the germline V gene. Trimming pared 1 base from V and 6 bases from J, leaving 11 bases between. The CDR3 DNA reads TGCGCCAGCAGCCAAGGGTCGGGGTTTGATACGCAGTATTTT. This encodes CASSQGSGFDTQYF.

In nucleotides, the CDR3 is TGTGCCAGTAGTATCTCCTCGGGCAACTATGGCTACACCTTC. Residues: CASSISSGNYGYTF. The V gene is TRBV19, the J gene TRBJ1-2; D remains unclear. Germline V gives CDR1 LNHDA, CDR2 SQIVND (reference sequence). The CDR3 totals 14 residues. Trimming took 3 bases from V and 2 from J, leaving 10 bases between them.

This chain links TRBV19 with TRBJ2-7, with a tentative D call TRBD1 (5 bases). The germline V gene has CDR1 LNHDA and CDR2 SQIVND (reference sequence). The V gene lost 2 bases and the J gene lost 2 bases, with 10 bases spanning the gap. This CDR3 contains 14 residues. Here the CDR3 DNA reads TGTGCCAGTAGTATATGGCAGGGTACCTACGAGCAGTACTTC. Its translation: CASSIWQGTYEQYF.